This TCR beta chain was sequenced during a study of T cells expressing NK-cell markers. Study-wide results and caveats: Top CD8+ clonotypes included the dominant CD3+CD56+NKG2C+ clonotypes in roughly 6 donors.

This clonotype ranks as medium-sized (0.01 to 0.1%) in terms of frequency. The antigen remains unidentified. What made the TCR beta cDNA was 5'RACE template switching with UMIs. TCRdb reanalyzed the 5' RACE reads, giving one entry per CDR3 protein sequence and no DNA. Here the sample table reports 5,000 to 6,500 distinct CDR3 sequences. In germline, CDR1 is MRHNA, CDR2 SNTAGT. The CDR3 runs to 15 residues. The chain uses TRBV6-4 and TRBJ2-1; no DNA is available, so the TRBD1 call from TCRdb remains unchecked. The receptor was isolated from a man aged 18 to 30 in good health. Material: blood T cells: a sorted CD56 or NKG2C T cell subset, CD4+ or CD8+ T cells, or bulk PBMC T cells (not recorded which). The chain's CDR3 is CASSDPRTGGNEQFF.